These T cell receptor beta chains were read from a single sample in a study of post-analysis software for immune sequencing data. TCRdb used MiXCR to reprocess the PCR reads, holding one entry per CDR3 protein. The sample has roughly 650,000 distinct CDR3 sequences, 55% to 60% seen once; the top ten hold approximately 10%. Sample: blood. These receptors all stem from a girl aged 2 to 10 with multiple sclerosis. CDR3s include the opening cysteine and the closing phenylalanine or tryptophan. A clone size is listed for some rows: how often the clone was seen (once, few, many), or a class if it is expanded.

v_gene	abundance	j_gene	CDR3aa
TRBV7-2	NA	TRBJ2-5	CASSPFIARQETQYF
TRBV15	few	TRBJ2-1	CATSTPSSYNEQFF
TRBV6-6	NA	TRBJ2-1	CASSYSRLGGSRDEQFF
TRBV10-3	once	TRBJ1-1	CAISEAEKNTEAFF
TRBV6-6	NA	TRBJ1-2	CASFPGLNYGYTF
TRBV29-1	NA	TRBJ1-1	CSVYQAEAFF
TRBV5-1	NA	TRBJ2-1	CASSFSTQNEQFF
TRBV9	NA	TRBJ2-7	CASSTGQGANLFWEQYF
TRBV3-1	NA	TRBJ1-2	CASSRLGGGANYGYTF
TRBV24-1	NA	NA	CATSDFLAGKETQYF
TRBV29-1	few	TRBJ2-3	CSVGRDVDTQYF
TRBV29-1	NA	TRBJ2-7	CSVGPPRGSKPYEQYF
TRBV6-5	few	TRBJ2-3	CASSYQYSDTQYF
TRBV29-1	NA	TRBJ1-1	CSAGGGINTEAFF
TRBV7-2	NA	NA	CASSLVQGARDIQYF
TRBV7-9	once	TRBJ1-1	CASRTGIMNTEAFF
TRBV20-1	NA	TRBJ2-3	CSASWDNPDTQYF
TRBV29-1	NA	TRBJ2-1	CSVEPGRYNEQFF
TRBV30	NA	TRBJ2-1	CAWRAGPYNEQFF
TRBV5-1	NA	TRBJ2-4	CASSGAENIQYF
TRBV4-2	few	TRBJ1-5	CASSEDRVQPQHF
TRBV7-9	once	TRBJ2-7	CASSLEGEAYEQYF